This T cell receptor beta chain was obtained from a study of T-cell reconstitution after alpha-beta-depleted transplantation in children. As it was prepared, the TCRbeta library received unique molecular identifiers. TCRdb reanalysed the PCR reads using MiXCR and keeps one entry per CDR3 protein. The data contain 600,000 to 700,000 distinct CDR3 sequences, 15% to 20% of them singletons. Germline V gene sequence: CDR1 SGHVS, CDR2 FNYEAQ. The CDR3 extends over 16 amino acids. Losses at the gene ends were 8 bases for V and 3 bases for J; bases not matched to a gene: 14. The chain employs TRBV7-6 and TRBJ1-1; 8 bases are shared with TRBD1. The TCR comes from a human donor who donated a stem cell graft to a child with acute myeloid leukemia. The source material was PBMCs from the stem cell graft donor, sampled from the stem cell graft. The CDR3 protein is CASVKGGTGGYTEAFF. CDR3 DNA sequence: TGTGCCAGCGTTAAGGGTGGGACAGGAGGCTACACTGAAGCTTTCTTT.